The next 26 T cell receptor beta chains were all read from a single sample in a study of blood T cells in healthy people across ages. Combining a sample-barcoded 5' primer with a J-beta primer mix, a second PCR ran for about 7 to 12 cycles. Via MiXCR, TCRdb re-called the 5' RACE reads, giving one row per CDR3 protein. Of about 830,000 distinct CDR3 sequences detected, 58% appear once; the ten largest clones hold roughly 22%. Sequencing used blood. The receptor source for this set is a man aged 30 to 39 in good health.

This clonotype was seen repeatedly, ten times or more. J is TRBJ2-7 and V is TRBV4-2, with 12 bases that match TRBD2. Germline CDR1 is LGHNA and CDR2 is YNFKEQ. V lost 2 bases, J lost 3 bases, and 5 bases stayed unmatched. The CDR3 is 16 amino acids. In nucleotides, the CDR3 is TGTGCCAGCAGCCAACAACTAGCGGGAGGAGGCTACGAGCAGTACTTC. Translation: CASSQQLAGGGYEQYF.

The CDR3 sequence: CASGLVNGQGGSNQPQHF. For the CDR3, the DNA is TGTGCTAGTGGTTTGGTAAACGGCCAGGGAGGCAGCAATCAGCCCCAGCATTTT. The rearrangement links TRBV12-5 to TRBJ1-5; tentative D call: TRBD1 (5 bases). Germline-derived CDR1 and CDR2 are LGHNT and FRNRAP. This CDR3 spans 18 amino acids. V lost 0 bases to trimming and J lost 1 base, with 16 bases between them.

This clonotype was seen more than once but under ten times. The chain recombines TRBV7-3 with TRBJ2-3; TRBD2 matches at 8 bases. Unmatched junction bases numbered 5, after V lost 0 bases and J lost 3 bases. The CDR3 has 16 residues. CDR1 and CDR2 from the germline V gene are SGHTA and FQGTGA. The CDR3 DNA reads as TGTGCCAGCAGCTTAACCGGGACTAGGAGGACAGATACGCAGTATTTT. Translation: CASSLTGTRRTDTQYF.

This clonotype appeared once. J is TRBJ2-4 and V is TRBV20-1, with 9 bases fitting TRBD2. With the DNA end fitting TRBJ2-7 better, the J assignment may be wrong. The germline CDR1 and CDR2 sequences are DFQATT and SNEGSKA (reference sequence). This CDR3 has 12 amino acids. The CDR3 protein is CSGGSGSYEQYF. The CDR3, as DNA: TGCAGTGGGGGTAGCGGGAGCTACGAGCAGTACTTC.

This clonotype occurred once. V and J are TRBV7-3 and TRBJ2-7, with 9 bases matching TRBD2. Trimming at V came to 5 bases and at J to 6 bases, leaving 14 bases not matched to a gene. This CDR3 is built from 16 residues. Germline assignment: CDR1 SGHTA and CDR2 FQGTGA. CDR3 in amino acids: CASSPKPGLAPIEQYF. CDR3 bases: TGTGCCAGCAGCCCGAAACCGGGACTAGCACCTATCGAGCAGTACTTC.

Comment on this clonotype: A junction boundary mismatches the germline segment, possibly from a read error. The V call is TRBV10-3, the J call TRBJ2-5, with 7 bases fitting TRBD1. The germline V gene has CDR1 ENHRY and CDR2 SYGVKD. This CDR3 spans 13 amino acids. CDR3 in DNA: TGTGCCGTCAGTACAGGGGACGAAGAGACCCAGTACTTC. Protein product: CAVSTGDEETQYF.

The gene calls are TRBV10-3 and TRBJ2-5, with D possibly being TRBD1 or TRBD2 (5 bases each). The CDR3 is made up of 14 amino acids. Germline V gene sequence: CDR1 ENHRY, CDR2 SYGVKD. The V gene lost 4 bases and the J gene lost 11 bases, with 20 bases spanning the gap. This CDR3 reads CAISGHGTVDGQYF. The DNA of the CDR3 is TGTGCCATCAGTGGACATGGGACGGTCGACGGGCAGTACTTC.

V and J are TRBV11-3 and TRBJ2-1, with D possibly TRBD2 on 5 matching bases. There are 15 residues in the CDR3. Trimming removed 2 bases from V and 5 bases from J, with 13 bases in between. The V gene's germline CDR1 is SGHNT and CDR2 YENEEA. CDR3 in DNA: TGTGCCAGCAGCTTACGGGCGGGCCCTAACAATGAGCAGTTCTTC. Translation: CASSLRAGPNNEQFF.

This clonotype was detected many times. This chain uses TRBV12-3 or TRBV12-4 with TRBJ1-2; TRBD1 is a possible D gene (6 bases). Trimming cost V 7 bases and J 2 bases, with 17 bases left between them. The CDR3 length is 15 residues. In DNA form, the CDR3 reads TGTGCCAGCAACCAAAATTCCAGGGGCAACTATGGCTACACCTTC. This gives the protein CASNQNSRGNYGYTF.

J is TRBJ2-1 and V is TRBV20-1, with a tentative D call TRBD1 (6 bases). Trimming stripped 6 bases from V and 11 bases from J, with 20 bases between. Germline V gene data show CDR1 as DFQATT and CDR2 as SNEGSKA (reference sequence). This CDR3 spans 13 amino acids. The CDR3 loop is CSASSIQGGKQFF. In DNA form, the CDR3 reads TGCAGTGCCTCCTCGATACAGGGTGGTAAGCAGTTCTTC.

The CDR3 protein is CASSEGQGLPYGYTF. The CDR3 DNA reads TGTGCCAGCAGCGAAGGACAGGGCCTCCCCTATGGCTACACCTTC. The V and J genes are TRBV7-9 and TRBJ1-2; 8 nucleotides agree with TRBD1. Germline V gives CDR1 SEHNR, CDR2 FQNEAQ (reference sequence). CDR3 length equals 15 residues. V shed 5 bases, J shed 4 bases, and the junction held 9 bases outside the gene matches.

The gene calls are TRBV10-1 and TRBJ2-3; D unclear. This CDR3 region has 16 residues. Germline CDR1 WNHNN, CDR2 SYGVQD (reference sequence). V shed 6 bases and J shed 1 base, with 17 bases lying between them. The CDR3 DNA follows: TGCGCCAGCAGCCCTCCCGGTGCCTCAGGCACAGATACGCAGTATTTT. This gives the protein CASSPPGASGTDTQYF.

The table lists this clonotype with a count of one. The chain employs TRBV7-2 and TRBJ1-2, with 8 bases fitting TRBD1. The CDR3 has 14 amino acids. Germline V gene sequence: CDR1 SGHTA, CDR2 FQGNSA. Losses at the gene ends were 1 base for V and 8 bases for J; bases not matched to a gene: 6. The CDR3 is CASSLEGQAGGYTF. In DNA form, the CDR3 reads TGTGCCAGCAGCTTAGAGGGACAGGCTGGCGGCTACACCTTC. The entire variable domain, with the rest obtained from reference TRBV7-2 and TRBJ1-2, is as follows: GAGVSQSPSNKVTEKGKDVELRCDPISGHTALYWYRQSLGQGLEFLIYFQGNSAPDKSGLPSDRFSAERTGGSVSTLTIQRTQQEDSAVYLCASSLEGQAGGYTFGSGTRLTVV.

The rearrangement links TRBV4-3 to TRBJ2-3, with TRBD1 as a possible D gene (5 bases). CDR1 LGHNA and CDR2 YSLEER come from the germline V gene. V was shortened by 2 bases and J by 5 bases, with 17 bases between the two germline ends. CDR3 length equals 16 residues. CDR3 loop: CASSQQGARVGDTQYF. Here the CDR3 DNA reads TGCGCCAGCAGCCAACAGGGCGCTCGAGTGGGAGATACGCAGTATTTT.

The chain is built from TRBV27 and TRBJ2-1; 11 bases map to TRBD1. V shed 8 bases, J shed 6 bases, and the junction held 9 bases outside the gene matches. Germline V gene lookup returns CDR1 MNHEY and CDR2 SMNVEV (reference sequence). The CDR3 has 15 residues. CDR3 loop: CASGRPGTGGNEQFF. The DNA of the CDR3 is TGTGCCAGCGGACGACCCGGGACAGGGGGCAATGAGCAGTTCTTC.

V and J are TRBV27 and TRBJ1-1; D uncertain. The CDR3 spans 13 residues. V was pared by 3 bases and J by 3 bases, with 8 bases between. Germline V gene lookup returns CDR1 MNHEY and CDR2 SMNVEV (reference sequence). The CDR3 nucleotides read TGTGCCAGCAGTTTGCTTATGGACACTGAAGCTTTCTTT. The encoded protein is CASSLLMDTEAFF.

Regarding this clonotype: A junction boundary mismatches the germline segment, possibly from a read error. This chain uses TRBV28 with TRBJ2-1; 7 bases fit TRBD2. Germline V lookup: CDR1 MDHEN, CDR2 SYDVKM. This CDR3 has 18 residues. CDR3 bases: TGTACCAGCAACTCTGATGGGAGGGCCCCCCCCTTCCTTAGTGAGCAGTTCTTC. Translated, it gives CTSNSDGRAPPFLSEQFF. Full variable domain (outside the CDR3, taken from reference TRBV28 and TRBJ2-1): DVKVTQSSRYLVKRTGEKVFLECVQDMDHENMFWYRQDPGLGLRLIYFSYDVKMKEKGDIPEGYSVSREKKERFSLILESASTNQTSMYLCTSNSDGRAPPFLSEQFFGPGTRLTVL.

The chain links TRBV4-3 to TRBJ2-3; 7 bases line up with TRBD1. Germline lookup yields CDR1 LGHNA and CDR2 YSLEER. Germline trimming cut 3 bases from V and 6 bases from J; bases unmatched to any gene: 12. The CDR3 sequence is 16 residues long. CDR3 sequence: CASSHSGGRMGDTQYF. CDR3 in DNA: TGCGCCAGCAGCCACTCAGGGGGACGAATGGGGGATACGCAGTATTTT.

V usage is TRBV14 and J usage is TRBJ2-4; 7 bases are shared with TRBD2. There are 16 residues in the CDR3. Germline trimming cut 4 bases from V and 0 bases from J; bases unmatched to any gene: 6. Germline V lookup: CDR1 SGHDN, CDR2 FVKESK. CDR3 bases: TGTGCCAGCAGCCTGGGAGGGAACGTAGCCAAAAACATTCAGTACTTC. It is translated as CASSLGGNVAKNIQYF.

V usage is TRBV4-2 and J usage is TRBJ2-5; 7 nucleotides agree with TRBD2. Trimming removed 0 bases from V and 4 bases from J; junction bases left unmatched: 14. The CDR3 totals 18 residues. In germline, CDR1 is LGHNA, CDR2 YNFKEQ. The chain's CDR3 is CASSQEGKGRAESETQYF. For the CDR3, the DNA is TGTGCCAGCAGCCAAGAGGGTAAAGGGAGGGCCGAGTCAGAGACCCAGTACTTC.

This chain links TRBV29-1 with TRBJ2-7; maybe TRBD1 (5 bases). V lost 7 bases and J lost 3, with 19 bases in between. Germline CDR1 and CDR2: SQVTM and ANQGSEA. The CDR3 has 14 amino acids. As DNA, the CDR3 is TGCAGCGCCGTCGTAATGGATCAGGGCTACGAGCAGTACTTC. The encoded protein is CSAVVMDQGYEQYF.

The rearrangement uses TRBV3-1 and TRBJ2-7; 9 bases agree with TRBD1. The CDR3 length is 19 residues. J lost 4 bases, V lost 1 base, and 17 bases had no gene match. CDR1 is LGHDT, CDR2 YNNKEL, per germline (reference sequence). The CDR3 coding sequence is TGTGCCAGCAGCCAAGGAAGAGGATATCGCGGGACAGGGTCTTACGAGCAGTACTTC. Translating gives CASSQGRGYRGTGSYEQYF.

Only a few counts were recorded for this clonotype. The V call is TRBV20-1, the J call TRBJ2-1; D is perhaps TRBD2 (6 bases). CDR3 length equals 15 residues. Germline V gene sequence: CDR1 DFQATT, CDR2 SNEGSKA (reference sequence). With 3 bases removed from V and 3 bases from J, the gap between germline ends came to 15 bases. The CDR3, as DNA: TGCAGTGCTAGGACAGCGGCTAGCGTCTACAATGAGCAGTTCTTC. Its protein product is CSARTAASVYNEQFF.

J is TRBJ2-1 and V is TRBV6-5; 8 nucleotides agree with TRBD1. CDR1 is MNHEY and CDR2 is SVGAGI in the germline V gene. The trim removed 7 bases at V and 8 bases at J, leaving 13 bases unmatched. CDR3 length: 15 amino acids. The CDR3 sequence is CASTKDRGGRDEQFF. The CDR3 DNA sequence: TGTGCCAGCACCAAAGACAGGGGAGGCAGGGATGAGCAGTTCTTC.

The rearrangement links TRBV5-6 to TRBJ1-1, with D unclear. CDR1 is SGHDT and CDR2 is YYEEEE in the germline V gene. V lost 4 bases and J 5 bases, leaving 18 bases between the germline ends. The CDR3 loop spans 15 amino acids. This CDR3 reads CASSPLVDLSTEAFF. CDR3 coding DNA: TGTGCCAGCAGCCCCCTCGTGGACCTTAGTACTGAAGCTTTCTTT.

The genes are TRBV20-1 and TRBJ2-5, with D possibly being TRBD2 (5 bases). Germline assignment: CDR1 DFQATT and CDR2 SNEGSKA (reference sequence). CDR3 length: 14 residues. Trimming removed 2 bases from V and 5 bases from J, with 15 bases in between. In DNA form, the CDR3 reads TGCAGTGCTAGAAACCCCCGGGGTTCGGAGACCCAGTACTTC. This sequence encodes CSARNPRGSETQYF.